Reported below is one T cell receptor beta chain. Its antigen is unknown. No base qualities exist here, and no much larger clone lies one base off it. From V the trimming removes 3 bases and from J it removes 4 bases, while the gene matches leave 7 bases of the junction unaccounted for. Reading from cysteine to phenylalanine, the CDR3 counts 15 amino acids. The kept DNA is CDR3 alone, 45 bases in frame from the first base. CDR1 and CDR2, per the germline V gene, are SGHNT and YENEEA. Library prep was done by the immunoSEQ multiplex PCR assay. In its TCRdb copy, this immuneACCESS table keeps in-frame sequences only and misses some clones. Where compared with another copy, unresolved V genes explain less than half of these, and the others have no known cause. Present in this sample are roughly 34,000 clones, approximately 91% of which were seen just once. 3.5% to 4.5% of the sample rests with the top ten.

The sample is drawn from a study of T cell changes during pregnancy in multiple sclerosis (dated by TCRdb to about 2019). With regard to the full study: Changes in the T cell repertoire over the course of pregnancy were examined in this study in women with multiple sclerosis.

The receptor was derived from a female donor in good health, enrolled as a control in a pregnancy study. The receptor chain draws on TRBV11-3 and TRBJ2-7, and TRBD1 matches 9 of the central bases. The material sequenced was peripheral blood, taken in the second trimester of pregnancy. The CDR3 region: CASSFSGTGSYEQYF. In nucleotides, the sequence is TGTGCCAGCAGCTTCTCCGGGACAGGGTCATACGAGCAGTACTTC.